The text below deals with one TCR beta chain. Its target is not known. The data derive from a study of PD-1 blockade in classical Hodgkin lymphoma. For the study at large: Patients received nivolumab 3 mg/kg intravenously every 2 weeks.

Per the germline V gene, CDR1 is SGHAT and CDR2 is FQNNGV. This CDR3 is 14 amino acids long. Exposure to brentuximab vedotin varied, and each patient had relapsed following autologous stem cell transplantation. TCRdb keeps only in-frame clones here, not all; method: immunoSEQ multiplex PCR. The table records about 110,000 clones, roughly nine tenths of them present only once. Notes on the study in general: Patients newly diagnosed and complete responders had comparable baseline diversity. Relative to healthy donors, newly diagnosed patients reportedly had lower baseline TCR diversity, which was reported as lower still in relapsed/refractory patients. The origin of the repertoire differences remains undefined, with disease activity or prior therapy as possible causes.

The material sequenced was peripheral blood mononuclear cells (PBMCs), taken before the second cycle of nivolumab. This TCR came from a human donor with classical Hodgkin lymphoma. The chain is built from TRBV11-2 and TRBJ2-5; D remains unclear. The end of the DNA aligns better with TRBJ2-7, so the J call may be wrong. The CDR3 DNA is TGTGCCAGCAGCCCCGACACTACCTCCTACGAGCAGTACTTC. Translated, it gives CASSPDTTSYEQYF.